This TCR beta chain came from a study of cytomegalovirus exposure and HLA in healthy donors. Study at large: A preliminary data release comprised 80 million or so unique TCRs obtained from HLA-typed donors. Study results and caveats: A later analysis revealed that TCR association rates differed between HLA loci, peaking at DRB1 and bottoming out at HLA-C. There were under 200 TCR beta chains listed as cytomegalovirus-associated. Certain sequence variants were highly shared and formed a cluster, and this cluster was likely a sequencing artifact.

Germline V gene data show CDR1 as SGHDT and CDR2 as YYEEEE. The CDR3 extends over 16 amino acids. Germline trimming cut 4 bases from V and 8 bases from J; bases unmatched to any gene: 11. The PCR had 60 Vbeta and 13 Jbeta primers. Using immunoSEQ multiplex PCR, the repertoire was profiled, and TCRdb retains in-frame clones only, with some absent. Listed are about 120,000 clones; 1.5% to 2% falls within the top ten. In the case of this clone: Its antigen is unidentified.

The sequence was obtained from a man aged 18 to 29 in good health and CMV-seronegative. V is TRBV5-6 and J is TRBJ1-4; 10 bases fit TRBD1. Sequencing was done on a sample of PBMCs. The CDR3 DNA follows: TGTGCCAGCAGCGGACGACAGGGGGCACACGCGGAAAAACTGTTTTTT. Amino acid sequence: CASSGRQGAHAEKLFF.